This entry lists 5 T cell receptor beta chains sequenced from one sample in a study of T-cell memory formation after mild COVID-19. TCRdb called the 5' RACE reads again in MiXCR, with one record for every CDR3 protein. The table has hundreds of thousands of distinct CDR3 sequences, around 28% seen once. The sample comprised PBMCs or a T cell subset sorted from them (not recorded which). The receptor source for this set is an adult woman who had mild COVID-19 (a few samples of this study predate the infection). Cell type and time point are not known.

This clonotype was seen a few times. V gene TRBV6-2 or TRBV6-3 combines with J gene TRBJ2-7, with 8 bases that match TRBD2. Per germline, CDR1 MNHEY and CDR2 SVGEGT. The CDR3 extends over 15 amino acids. V gave up 5 bases and J gave up 2 bases; unmatched junction bases: 8. DNA of the CDR3: TGTGCCAGCAGTGATAGCGGGACCAAAACCTACGAGCAGTACTTC. It translates to CASSDSGTKTYEQYF.

The chain is built from TRBV2 and TRBJ2-1; 9 nucleotides agree with TRBD1. From germline, CDR1 is SNHLY and CDR2 FYNNEI. The CDR3 loop spans 15 amino acids. With V trimmed by 8 bases and J by 1 base, 6 bases remained unmatched. The CDR3 loop reads CASWGQGLSYNEQFF. The CDR3 DNA follows: TGTGCCAGCTGGGGACAGGGCCTTTCCTACAATGAGCAGTTCTTC.

The rearrangement uses TRBV20-1 and TRBJ2-3; no definite D call. CDR3 length equals 12 residues. Trimming removed 6 bases at V and 2 bases at J, with 9 bases between. Germline assignment: CDR1 DFQATT and CDR2 SNEGSKA (reference sequence). The CDR3 DNA follows: TGCAGTGCCTCCCCCTTCACAGATACGCAGTATTTT. Amino acids: CSASPFTDTQYF.

This clonotype was recorded once. The chain has TRBV6-2 or TRBV6-3 and TRBJ2-1; 12 bases are shared with TRBD2. The germline V gene encodes CDR1 MNHEY and CDR2 SVGEGT. V lost 5 bases and J lost 8; bases outside the gene matches: 7. The CDR3 is 15 residues long. The CDR3 nucleotides read TGTGCCAGCAGTAGACTAGCGGGAGACGCGTATGAGCAGTTCTTC. Amino acids: CASSRLAGDAYEQFF.

This chain connects TRBV7-3 to TRBJ2-1; TRBD1 agrees at 9 bases. Germline V gene sequence: CDR1 SGHTA, CDR2 FQGTGA. The CDR3 loop spans 18 amino acids. J gave up 8 bases and V 5 bases, and 19 bases lay outside the gene matches. CDR3 residues: CASSLYLSGTGNGDEQFF. CDR3 nucleotides: TGTGCCAGCAGCCTCTACCTTTCCGGGACAGGGAATGGCGATGAGCAGTTCTTC.